This T cell receptor (beta chain) was retrieved from a study of shared clonotypes between healthy human individuals. Using immunoSEQ multiplex PCR, the repertoire was profiled, and TCRdb retains in-frame clones only, with some absent. The sample includes about 2,500,000 clones, around nine tenths of them seen just once. Deletions cut 3 bases from V and 12 bases from J, with 9 bases between. Per the germline V gene, CDR1 is SEHNR and CDR2 is FQNEAQ (reference sequence). The CDR3 extends over 11 amino acids. This sequence originates from a man between 18 and 29 years old in good health. Sequences were obtained from naive CD4+ T cells sorted from blood. Sample subset: CD45RA+ positively selected. This chain links TRBV7-9 with TRBJ2-1; a weak D match, TRBD2 (5 bases). CDR3 amino acids: CASSFSEGQFF. The CDR3 coding sequence is TGTGCCAGCAGCTTTTCTGAGGGGCAGTTCTTC.